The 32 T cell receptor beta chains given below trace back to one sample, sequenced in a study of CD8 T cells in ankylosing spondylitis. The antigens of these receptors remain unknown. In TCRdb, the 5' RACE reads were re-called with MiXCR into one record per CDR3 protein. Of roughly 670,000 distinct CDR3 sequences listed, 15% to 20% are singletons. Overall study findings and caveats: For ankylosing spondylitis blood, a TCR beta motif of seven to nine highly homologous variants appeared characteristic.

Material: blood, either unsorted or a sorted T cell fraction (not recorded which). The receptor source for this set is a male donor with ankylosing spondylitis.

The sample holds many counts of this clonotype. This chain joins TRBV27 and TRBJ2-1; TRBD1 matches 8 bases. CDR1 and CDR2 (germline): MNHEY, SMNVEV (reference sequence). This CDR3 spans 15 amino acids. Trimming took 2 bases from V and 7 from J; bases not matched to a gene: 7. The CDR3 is CASSLGQGAWNEQFF. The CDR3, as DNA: TGTGCCAGCAGTTTAGGGCAGGGGGCGTGGAATGAGCAGTTCTTC.

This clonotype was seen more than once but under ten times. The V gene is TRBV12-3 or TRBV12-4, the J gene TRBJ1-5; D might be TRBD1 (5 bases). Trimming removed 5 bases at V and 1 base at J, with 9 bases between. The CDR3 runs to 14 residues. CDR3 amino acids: CASSRGASNQPQHF. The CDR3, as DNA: TGTGCCAGCAGTAGGGGCGCCAGCAATCAGCCCCAGCATTTT.

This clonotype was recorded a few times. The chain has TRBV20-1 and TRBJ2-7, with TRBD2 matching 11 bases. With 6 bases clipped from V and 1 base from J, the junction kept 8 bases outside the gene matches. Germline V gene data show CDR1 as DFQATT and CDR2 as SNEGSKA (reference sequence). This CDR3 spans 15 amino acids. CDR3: CSATQTSGGSYEQYF. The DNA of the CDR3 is TGCAGTGCCACGCAAACTAGCGGGGGATCCTACGAGCAGTACTTC.

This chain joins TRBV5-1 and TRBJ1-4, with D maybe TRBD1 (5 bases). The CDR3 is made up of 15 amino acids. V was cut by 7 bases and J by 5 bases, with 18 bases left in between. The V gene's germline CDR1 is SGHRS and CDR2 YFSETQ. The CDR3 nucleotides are TGCGCCAGCCGGGGGACGGTAACTACGAATGAAAAACTGTTTTTT. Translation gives CASRGTVTTNEKLFF.

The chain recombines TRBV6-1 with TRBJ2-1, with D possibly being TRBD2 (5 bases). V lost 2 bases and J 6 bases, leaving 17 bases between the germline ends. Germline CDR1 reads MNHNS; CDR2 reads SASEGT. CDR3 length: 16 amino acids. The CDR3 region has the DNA TGTGCCAGCAGTGAACGGAAAATAGCGTGGGTCAATGAGCAGTTCTTC. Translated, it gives CASSERKIAWVNEQFF.

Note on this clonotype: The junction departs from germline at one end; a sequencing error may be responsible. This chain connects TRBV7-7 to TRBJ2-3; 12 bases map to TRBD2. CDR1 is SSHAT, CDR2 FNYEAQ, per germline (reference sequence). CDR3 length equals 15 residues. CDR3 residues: CASSSTSGGIDTQYF. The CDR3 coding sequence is TGTGCTAGCAGCTCGACTAGCGGGGGCATCGATACGCAGTATTTT.

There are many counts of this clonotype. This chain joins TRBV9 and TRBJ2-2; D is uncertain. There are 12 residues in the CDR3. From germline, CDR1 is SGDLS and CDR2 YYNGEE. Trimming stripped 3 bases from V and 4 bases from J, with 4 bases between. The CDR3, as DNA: TGTGCCAGCAGCGCAGCCACCGGGGAGCTGTTTTTT. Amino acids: CASSAATGELFF.

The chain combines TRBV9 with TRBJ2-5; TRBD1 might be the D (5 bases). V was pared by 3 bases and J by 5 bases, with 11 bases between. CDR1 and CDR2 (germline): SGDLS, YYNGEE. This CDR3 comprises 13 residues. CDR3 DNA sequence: TGTGCCAGCAGCGCCCCCAGGGTGGAGACCCAGTACTTC. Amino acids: CASSAPRVETQYF.

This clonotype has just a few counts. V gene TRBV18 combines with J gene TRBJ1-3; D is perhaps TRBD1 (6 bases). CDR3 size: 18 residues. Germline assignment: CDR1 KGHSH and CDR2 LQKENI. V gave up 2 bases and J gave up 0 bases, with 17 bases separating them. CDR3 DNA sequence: TGTGCCAGCTCACCATGGACCGGCAGGGGAGCCTCTGGAAACACCATATATTTT. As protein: CASSPWTGRGASGNTIYF.

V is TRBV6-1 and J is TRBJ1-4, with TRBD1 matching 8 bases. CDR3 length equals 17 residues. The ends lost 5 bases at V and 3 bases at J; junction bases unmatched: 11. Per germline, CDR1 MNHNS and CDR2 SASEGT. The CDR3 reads CASSRKVRTGSNEKLFF. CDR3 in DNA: TGTGCCAGCAGTCGCAAGGTCAGGACAGGGTCTAATGAAAAACTGTTTTTT.

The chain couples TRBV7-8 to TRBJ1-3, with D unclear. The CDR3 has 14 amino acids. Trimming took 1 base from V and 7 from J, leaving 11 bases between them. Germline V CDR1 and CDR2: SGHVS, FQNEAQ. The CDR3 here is CASSLEARVNTIYF. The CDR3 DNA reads TGTGCCAGCAGCTTAGAGGCTAGGGTGAACACCATATATTTT.

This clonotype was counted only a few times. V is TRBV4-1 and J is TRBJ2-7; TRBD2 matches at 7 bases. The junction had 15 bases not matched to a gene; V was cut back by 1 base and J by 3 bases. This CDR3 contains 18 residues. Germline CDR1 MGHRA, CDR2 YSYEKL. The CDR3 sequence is CASSQVRWGEGQFYEQYF. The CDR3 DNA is TGCGCCAGCAGCCAAGTTCGGTGGGGGGAGGGCCAATTCTACGAGCAGTACTTC.

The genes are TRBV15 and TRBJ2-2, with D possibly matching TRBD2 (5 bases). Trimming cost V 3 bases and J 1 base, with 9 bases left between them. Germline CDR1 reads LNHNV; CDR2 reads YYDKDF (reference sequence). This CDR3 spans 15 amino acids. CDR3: CATSSWSGNTGELFF. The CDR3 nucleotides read TGTGCCACCAGCAGTTGGAGCGGGAACACCGGGGAGCTGTTTTTT.

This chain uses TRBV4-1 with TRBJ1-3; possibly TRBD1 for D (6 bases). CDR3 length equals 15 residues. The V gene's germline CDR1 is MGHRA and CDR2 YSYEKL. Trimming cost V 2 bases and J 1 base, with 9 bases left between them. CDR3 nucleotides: TGCGCCAGCAGCCAACCACAGGGTTCTGGAAACACCATATATTTT. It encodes CASSQPQGSGNTIYF.

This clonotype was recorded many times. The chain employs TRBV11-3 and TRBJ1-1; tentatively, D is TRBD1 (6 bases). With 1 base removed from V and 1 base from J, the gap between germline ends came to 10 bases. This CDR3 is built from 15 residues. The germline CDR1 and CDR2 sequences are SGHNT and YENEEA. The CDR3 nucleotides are TGTGCCAGCAGCTTAGTCGGGGGCGCGAACACTGAAGCTTTCTTT. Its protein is CASSLVGGANTEAFF.

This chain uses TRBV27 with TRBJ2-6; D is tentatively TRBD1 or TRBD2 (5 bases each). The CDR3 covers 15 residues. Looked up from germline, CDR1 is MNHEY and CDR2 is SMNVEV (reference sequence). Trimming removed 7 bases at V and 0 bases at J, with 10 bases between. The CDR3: CASTNGASGANVLTF. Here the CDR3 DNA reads TGTGCCAGCACCAACGGGGCCTCTGGGGCCAACGTCCTGACTTTC.

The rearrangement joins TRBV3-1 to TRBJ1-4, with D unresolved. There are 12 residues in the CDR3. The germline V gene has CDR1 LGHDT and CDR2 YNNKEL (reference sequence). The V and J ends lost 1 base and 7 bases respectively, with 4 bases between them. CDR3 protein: CASSQVSEKLFF. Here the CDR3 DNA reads TGTGCCAGCAGCCAAGTCTCTGAAAAACTGTTTTTT.

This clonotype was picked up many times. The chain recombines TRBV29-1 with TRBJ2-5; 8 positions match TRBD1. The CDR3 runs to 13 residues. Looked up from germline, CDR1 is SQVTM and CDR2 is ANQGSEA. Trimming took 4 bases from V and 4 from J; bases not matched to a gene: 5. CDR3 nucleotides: TGCAGCGTTGTAAAGACAGGGGTAGAGACCCAGTACTTC. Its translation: CSVVKTGVETQYF.

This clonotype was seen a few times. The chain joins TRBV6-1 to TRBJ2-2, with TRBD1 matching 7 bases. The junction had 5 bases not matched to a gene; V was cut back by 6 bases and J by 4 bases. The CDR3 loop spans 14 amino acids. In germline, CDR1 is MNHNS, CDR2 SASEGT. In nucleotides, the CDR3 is TGTGCCAGCAGGACAGGGTCGAGCACCGGGGAGCTGTTTTTT. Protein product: CASRTGSSTGELFF.

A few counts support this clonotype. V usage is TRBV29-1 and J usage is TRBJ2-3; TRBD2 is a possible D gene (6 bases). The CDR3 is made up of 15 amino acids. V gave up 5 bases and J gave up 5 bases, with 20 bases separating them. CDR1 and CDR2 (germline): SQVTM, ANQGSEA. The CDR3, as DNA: TGCAGCGTTCTCGCAGGCGGGGTAAAGGTAGATACGCAGTATTTT. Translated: CSVLAGGVKVDTQYF.

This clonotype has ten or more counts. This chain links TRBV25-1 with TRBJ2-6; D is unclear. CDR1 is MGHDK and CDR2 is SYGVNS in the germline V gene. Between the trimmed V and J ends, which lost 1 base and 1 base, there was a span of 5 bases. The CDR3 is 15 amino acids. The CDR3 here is CASSESASGANVLTF. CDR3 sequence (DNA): TGTGCCAGCAGTGAATCTGCTTCTGGGGCCAACGTCCTGACTTTC.

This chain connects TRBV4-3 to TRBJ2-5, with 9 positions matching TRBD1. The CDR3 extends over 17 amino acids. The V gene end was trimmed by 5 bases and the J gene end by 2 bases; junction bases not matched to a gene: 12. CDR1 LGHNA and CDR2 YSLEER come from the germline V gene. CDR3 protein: CASSYSTGTGLQETQYF. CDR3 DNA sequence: TGCGCCAGCAGCTACTCGACCGGGACAGGGCTTCAAGAGACCCAGTACTTC.

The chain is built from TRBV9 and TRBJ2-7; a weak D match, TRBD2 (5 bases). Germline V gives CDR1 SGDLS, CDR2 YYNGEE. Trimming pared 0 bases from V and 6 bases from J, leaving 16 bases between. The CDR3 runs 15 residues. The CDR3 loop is CASSVEVSSSPEQYF. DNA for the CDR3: TGTGCCAGCAGCGTAGAGGTCTCTAGCTCCCCCGAGCAGTACTTC.

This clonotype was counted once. CDR3 DNA: TGCGCCAGCAGCTTGGCGGCAGATGGGGACACTGAAGCTTTCTTT. This codes for CASSLAADGDTEAFF. V usage is TRBV5-1 and J usage is TRBJ1-1; no clear D gene. The germline CDR1 and CDR2 sequences are SGHRS and YFSETQ. Trimming removed 0 bases at V and 3 bases at J, with 12 bases between. The CDR3 has 15 amino acids.

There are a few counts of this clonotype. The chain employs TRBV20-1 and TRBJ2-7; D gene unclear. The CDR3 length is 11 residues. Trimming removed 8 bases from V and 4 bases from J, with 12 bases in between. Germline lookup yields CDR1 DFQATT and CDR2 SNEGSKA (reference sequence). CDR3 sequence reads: CSPTDTYEQYF. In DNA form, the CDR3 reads TGCAGTCCCACAGATACTTACGAGCAGTACTTC.

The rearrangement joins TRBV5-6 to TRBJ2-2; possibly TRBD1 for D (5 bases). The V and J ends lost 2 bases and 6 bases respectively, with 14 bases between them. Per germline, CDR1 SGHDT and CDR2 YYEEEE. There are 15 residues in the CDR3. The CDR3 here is CASSFSGWYPGELFF. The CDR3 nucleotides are TGTGCCAGCAGCTTTTCAGGGTGGTACCCCGGGGAGCTGTTTTTT.

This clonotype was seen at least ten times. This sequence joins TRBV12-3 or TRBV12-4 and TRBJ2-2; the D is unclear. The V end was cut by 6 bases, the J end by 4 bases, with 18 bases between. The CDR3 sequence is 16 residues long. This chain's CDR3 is CASRSRARRATGELFF. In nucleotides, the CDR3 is TGTGCCAGCAGGAGCCGCGCCCGCCGGGCCACCGGGGAGCTGTTTTTT.

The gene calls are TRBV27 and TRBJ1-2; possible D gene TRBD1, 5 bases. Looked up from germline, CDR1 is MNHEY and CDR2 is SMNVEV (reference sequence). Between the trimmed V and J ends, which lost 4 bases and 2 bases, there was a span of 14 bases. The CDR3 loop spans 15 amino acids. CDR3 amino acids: CASSSLMTVNYGYTF. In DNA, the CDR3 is TGTGCCAGCAGTTCATTAATGACAGTGAACTATGGCTACACCTTC.

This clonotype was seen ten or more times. The CDR3 sequence: CAISGGDEQYF. The CDR3 nucleotides read TGTGCCATCAGTGGGGGTGACGAGCAGTACTTC. V is TRBV10-3 and J is TRBJ2-7; D is uncertain. Germline loops: CDR1 ENHRY, CDR2 SYGVKD. The CDR3 loop spans 11 amino acids. Trimming left V 4 bases short and J 5 bases short, with 6 bases between.

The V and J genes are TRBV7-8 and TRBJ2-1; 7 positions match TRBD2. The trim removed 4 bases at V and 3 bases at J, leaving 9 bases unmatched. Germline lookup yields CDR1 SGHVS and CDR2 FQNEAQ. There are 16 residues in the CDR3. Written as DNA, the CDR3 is TGTGCCAGCAGCTCAGAAAGCGGGGACTACTACAATGAGCAGTTCTTC. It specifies CASSSESGDYYNEQFF. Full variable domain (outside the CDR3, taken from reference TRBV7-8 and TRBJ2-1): GAGVSQSPRYKVAKRGQDVALRCDPISGHVSLFWYQQALGQGPEFLTYFQNEAQLDKSGLPSDRFFAERPEGSVSTLKIQRTQQEDSAVYLCASSSESGDYYNEQFFGPGTRLTVL.

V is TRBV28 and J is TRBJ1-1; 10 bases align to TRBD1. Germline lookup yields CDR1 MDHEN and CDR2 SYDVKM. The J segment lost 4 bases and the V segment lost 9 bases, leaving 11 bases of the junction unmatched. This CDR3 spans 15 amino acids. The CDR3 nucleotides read TGTGCCAGTCAGTTTCTGAGGACAGGGGGCACTGAAGCTTTCTTT. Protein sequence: CASQFLRTGGTEAFF.

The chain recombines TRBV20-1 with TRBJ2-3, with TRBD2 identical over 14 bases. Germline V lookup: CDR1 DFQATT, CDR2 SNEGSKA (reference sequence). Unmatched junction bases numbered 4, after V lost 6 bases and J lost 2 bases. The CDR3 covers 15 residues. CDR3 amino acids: CSARTSGRSTDTQYF. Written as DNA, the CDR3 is TGCAGTGCAAGGACTAGCGGGAGGTCCACAGATACGCAGTATTTT.